One sample yielded the 10 T cell receptor beta chains listed below, sequenced in a study of cytomegalovirus exposure and HLA in healthy donors. The PCR ran on 60 Vbeta and 13 Jbeta primers. Some clones are missing from TCRdb's copy, which holds only in-frame ones; the method was immunoSEQ multiplex PCR. The data show about 150,000 clones, roughly 90% seen once. Sequences were obtained from PBMCs. These receptor sequences come from a woman aged 18-35 years in good health and CMV-seronegative.

V gene TRBV29-1 combines with J gene TRBJ2-7; 10 nucleotides agree with TRBD1. Germline V gene lookup returns CDR1 SQVTM and CDR2 ANQGSEA. The CDR3 sequence is 16 residues long. V shed 7 bases and J 2 bases; nucleotides not matched to a gene: 14. CDR3 coding DNA: TGCAGCGCCGGACAGGGGGTCCGGGACAAAACCTACGAGCAGTACTTC. Translated, it gives CSAGQGVRDKTYEQYF.

J is TRBJ2-3 and V is TRBV7-2; TRBD2 might be the D (6 bases). The CDR3 covers 14 residues. V lost 3 bases and J 3 bases, leaving 10 bases between the germline ends. Germline V gene sequence: CDR1 SGHTA, CDR2 FQGNSA. The CDR3 DNA follows: TGTGCCAGCAGCTTTTGGGGGGTAACAGATACGCAGTATTTT. Translation gives CASSFWGVTDTQYF.

This clone occurred once. The chain recombines TRBV19 with TRBJ2-2, with 10 bases matching TRBD2. In germline, CDR1 is LNHDA, CDR2 SQIVND (reference sequence). V was clipped by 4 bases and J by 4 bases; unmatched bases: 18. The CDR3 runs 20 residues. The CDR3 protein is CASSKTLGHRTSGGTGELFF. The CDR3 nucleotides are TGTGCCAGTAGTAAAACTCTGGGACACCGGACTAGCGGAGGCACCGGGGAGCTGTTTTTT.

The V gene is TRBV7-9, the J gene TRBJ2-3; TRBD1 is a possible D gene (6 bases). Between the trimmed V and J ends, which lost 8 bases and 0 bases, there was a span of 12 bases. The CDR3 has 14 amino acids. The V gene's germline CDR1 is SEHNR and CDR2 FQNEAQ (reference sequence). This CDR3 is CASFRDTSTDTQYF. The CDR3 region has the DNA TGTGCCAGCTTCCGGGACACTAGCACAGATACGCAGTATTTT.

This sequence joins TRBV2 and TRBJ1-2; TRBD1 is a possible D gene (6 bases). CDR3 size: 12 residues. Germline loops: CDR1 SNHLY, CDR2 FYNNEI. The V end lost 10 bases, the J end lost 1 base, and 10 bases lay between the germline ends. In DNA, the CDR3 is TGTGCCACCTCGGACAGTAACTATGGCTACACCTTC. Translating gives CATSDSNYGYTF. Complete variable domain (other parts from reference TRBV2 and TRBJ1-2): EPEVTQTPSHQVTQMGQEVILRCVPISNHLYFYWYRQILGQKVEFLVSFYNNEISEKSEIFDDQFSVERPDGSNFTLKIRSTKLEDSAMYFCATSDSNYGYTFGSGTRLTVV.

About this clone: Other DNA sequences in this sample translate to the same CDR3. The genes are TRBV27 and TRBJ2-7; 8 positions match TRBD1. Germline loops: CDR1 MNHEY, CDR2 SMNVEV (reference sequence). This CDR3 contains 14 residues. The trim removed 5 bases at V and 2 bases at J, leaving 5 bases unmatched. The CDR3 region is CASSPGQGPYEQYF. Here the CDR3 DNA reads TGTGCCAGCAGTCCCGGACAGGGTCCCTACGAGCAGTACTTC.

This clone was seen a handful of times. The V call is TRBV4-1, the J call TRBJ2-1, with 11 bases aligning to TRBD2. This CDR3 region has 17 residues. Germline CDR1 reads MGHRA; CDR2 reads YSYEKL. Trimming took 1 base from V and 4 from J; bases not matched to a gene: 6. Written as DNA, the CDR3 is TGCGCCAGCAGCCAAGTACTACTAGCGGGGGTATACAATGAGCAGTTCTTC. As protein: CASSQVLLAGVYNEQFF.

This clone is labeled as medium-sized. This rearrangement joins TRBV6-1 to TRBJ2-7; TRBD2 matches at 14 bases. Germline V CDR1 and CDR2: MNHNS, SASEGT. The CDR3 covers 15 residues. Trimming took 4 bases from V and 5 from J; bases not matched to a gene: 4. For the CDR3, the DNA is TGTGCCAGCAGTGGACTAGCGGGGGGGCCGCACGAGCAGTACTTC. It yields the protein CASSGLAGGPHEQYF.

The chain uses TRBV19 and TRBJ1-6, with D tentatively TRBD1 (5 bases). V was pared by 4 bases and J by 17 bases, with 27 bases between. Germline-derived CDR1 and CDR2 are LNHDA and SQIVND (reference sequence). This CDR3 is built from 16 residues. The CDR3 region is CASSSAGAGGGPLVHF. DNA of the CDR3: TGTGCCAGTAGTAGCGCTGGGGCAGGCGGGGGACCCCTAGTCCACTTT. The complete variable domain, with remaining parts taken from reference TRBV19 and TRBJ1-6, reads DGGITQSPKYLFRKEGQNVTLSCEQNLNHDAMYWYRQDPGQGLRLIYYSQIVNDFQKGDIAEGYSVSREKKESFPLTVTSAQKNPTAFYLCASSSAGAGGGPLVHFGNGTRLTVT.

This clone appeared a single time. The rearrangement joins TRBV6-5 to TRBJ2-5, with D possibly matching TRBD1 (6 bases). The J call may be incorrect, as the DNA end agrees better with TRBJ2-7. Germline V gene data show CDR1 as MNHEY and CDR2 as SVGAGI. This CDR3 has 14 residues. The DNA for the CDR3 is TGTGCCAGCAGTACGCCCGGGACACCCTACGAGCAGTACTTC. This translates into CASSTPGTPYEQYF.